This T cell receptor (beta chain) was retrieved from a study of blood T cell repertoires in COVID-19. Study-level information: Acute and convalescent COVID-19 samples came from the United States, Italy and Spain.

The V gene's germline CDR1 is SGHRS and CDR2 YFSETQ. V lost 0 bases, J lost 8 bases, and 3 bases lay in between. This CDR3 has 12 residues. The assay was immunoSEQ multiplex PCR, and TCRdb's table has in-frame clones only and misses some. The sample carries about 200,000 clones, more than 75% recorded once. This TCR came from a man aged 35 to 55 with active or convalescent COVID-19. This chain links TRBV5-1 with TRBJ1-6; the D is unclear. Sequencing was carried out using peripheral blood. CDR3 nucleotides: TGCGCCAGCAGCTTGGGAGATTCACCCCTCCACTTT. As protein: CASSLGDSPLHF.